Following are 27 T cell receptor beta chains from one sample sequenced in a study of control samples from healthy donors and cancer patients. Some clones are missing from TCRdb's copy, which holds only in-frame ones; the method was immunoSEQ multiplex PCR. This table has about 120,000 clones, about 88% appearing once. The sample taken for sequencing was blood. These receptors originate from a woman between 70 and 85 years old in good health.

The chain is built from TRBV27 and TRBJ1-1; tentative D call: TRBD1 (6 bases). The V gene lost 7 bases and the J gene lost 0 bases, with 12 bases spanning the gap. CDR1 is MNHEY, CDR2 SMNVEV, per germline (reference sequence). The CDR3 has 14 amino acids. The CDR3 region is CASNEDSMNTEAFF. CDR3 DNA: TGTGCCAGCAATGAGGACAGCATGAACACTGAAGCTTTCTTT.

The V gene is TRBV2, the J gene TRBJ2-7; D remains ambiguous. The CDR3 extends over 10 amino acids. The ends were cut back, 8 bases at V and 7 bases at J, with 9 bases in the middle. Germline V lookup: CDR1 SNHLY, CDR2 FYNNEI. The CDR3 reads CASFAGEQYF. The CDR3 DNA reads TGTGCCAGCTTTGCCGGGGAGCAGTACTTC.

The V gene is TRBV6-2 or TRBV6-3, the J gene TRBJ2-5; D perhaps matches TRBD1 (5 bases). The V end lost 5 bases, the J end lost 4 bases, and 20 bases lay between the germline ends. Looked up from germline, CDR1 is MNHEY and CDR2 is SVGEGT. The CDR3 totals 16 residues. The CDR3 loop is CASSPKSRGLLETQYF. In nucleotides, the CDR3 is TGTGCCAGCAGTCCAAAGTCTAGGGGCCTTCTAGAGACCCAGTACTTC.

The chain carries TRBV12-5 and TRBJ2-1, with D hard to call. The CDR3 covers 14 residues. Germline V CDR1 and CDR2: LGHNT, FRNRAP. V lost 5 bases and J 2 bases, leaving 10 bases between the germline ends. The CDR3 DNA follows: TGTGCTAGTGGTCCTGGAAACCCCTACAATGAGCAGTTCTTC. Amino acids: CASGPGNPYNEQFF.

This chain links TRBV11-3 with TRBJ1-2; 8 positions match TRBD1. The CDR3 runs to 14 residues. Germline V gene sequence: CDR1 SGHNT, CDR2 YENEEA. After removal of 3 bases from V and 8 bases from J, the junction contained 8 bases not matched to a gene. As DNA, the CDR3 is TGTGCCAGCAGCTTGGCAGGGGGCGTTCGGGGCTACACCTTC. Its translation: CASSLAGGVRGYTF.

This chain links TRBV25-1 with TRBJ2-5; D call uncertain. This CDR3 has 14 residues. Germline CDR1 and CDR2: MGHDK and SYGVNS. Trimming removed 0 bases from V and 3 bases from J, with 8 bases in between. CDR3 bases: TGTGCCAGCAGTGAATACGACCGAGAAGAGACCCAGTACTTC. Its translation is CASSEYDREETQYF.

This sequence joins TRBV7-8 and TRBJ1-5; D may be TRBD1 (5 bases). V was cut by 1 base and J by 5 bases, with 12 bases left in between. The CDR3 length is 15 residues. CDR1 is SGHVS, CDR2 FQNEAQ, per germline. DNA for the CDR3: TGTGCCAGCAGCTTAGGGCAGGGAGACTATCAGCCCCAGCATTTT. Translation: CASSLGQGDYQPQHF. The full variable domain, completed using reference TRBV7-8 and TRBJ1-5, is GAGVSQSPRYKVAKRGQDVALRCDPISGHVSLFWYQQALGQGPEFLTYFQNEAQLDKSGLPSDRFFAERPEGSVSTLKIQRTQQEDSAVYLCASSLGQGDYQPQHFGDGTRLSIL.

The chain employs TRBV27 and TRBJ2-1; D is ambiguous. The CDR3 has 13 residues. Germline loops: CDR1 MNHEY, CDR2 SMNVEV (reference sequence). V shed 3 bases and J shed 3 bases, with 6 bases lying between them. CDR3 sequence: CASSFSNYNEQFF. The CDR3 nucleotides read TGTGCCAGCAGTTTTTCAAACTACAATGAGCAGTTCTTC.

This clone was counted a few times. This chain connects TRBV2 to TRBJ1-6; D gene ambiguous. V lost 2 bases, J lost 10 bases, and 18 bases lay in between. This CDR3 has 16 amino acids. Germline loops: CDR1 SNHLY, CDR2 FYNNEI. Here the CDR3 reads CASSERSPGSRSPLHF. The CDR3, as DNA: TGTGCCAGCAGTGAAAGGAGTCCAGGATCGAGATCACCCCTCCACTTT.

This clone was counted between two and nine times. This chain uses TRBV14 with TRBJ2-7, with TRBD2 as a possible D gene (6 bases). Trimming took off 0 bases at V and 7 bases at J, with 22 bases between the two ends. Germline CDR1 and CDR2: SGHDN and FVKESK. This CDR3 is 17 amino acids long. The DNA of the CDR3 is TGTGCCAGCAGCCAAGAGGGCACAACAGGAATGGGAGGTGAGCAGTACTTC. It specifies CASSQEGTTGMGGEQYF.

The chain recombines TRBV9 with TRBJ1-1; D uncertain. The CDR3 has 12 amino acids. Germline V gene data show CDR1 as SGDLS and CDR2 as YYNGEE. V was pared by 3 bases and J by 3 bases, with 6 bases between. CDR3 amino acids: CASSAGYTEAFF. The DNA for the CDR3 is TGTGCCAGCAGCGCGGGATACACTGAAGCTTTCTTT.

This chain uses TRBV3-1 (or the pseudogene TRBV3-2) with TRBJ2-1; D might be TRBD1 or TRBD2, each matching 5 bases. Germline V gene data show CDR1 as LGHDT and CDR2 as YNNKEL (reference sequence). The length of the CDR3 is 19 residues. The ends were cut back, 2 bases at V and 0 bases at J, with 20 bases in the middle. This CDR3 is CASSQRNPGAGSSYNEQFF. CDR3 DNA sequence: TGTGCCAGCAGCCAAAGGAACCCCGGGGCAGGGAGCTCCTACAATGAGCAGTTCTTC.

The chain joins TRBV4-3 to TRBJ2-7, with a tentative D call TRBD2 (6 bases). Germline V gives CDR1 LGHNA, CDR2 YSLEER. V dropped 2 bases and J dropped 6 bases, with 20 bases sitting between them. The length of the CDR3 is 16 residues. The CDR3 DNA is TGCGCCAGCAGCCAACGTTTGGGAACCGGGGGAGCCGAGCAGTACTTC. It encodes CASSQRLGTGGAEQYF.

The genes are TRBV3-1 (or the pseudogene TRBV3-2) and TRBJ1-2; D is perhaps TRBD1 (5 bases). The CDR3 is 15 residues long. The germline CDR1 and CDR2 sequences are LGHDT and YNNKEL (reference sequence). Trimming pared 1 base from V and 4 bases from J, leaving 13 bases between. The CDR3 here is CASSQGGREAYGYTF. CDR3 nucleotide sequence: TGTGCCAGCAGCCAAGGAGGCAGGGAGGCCTATGGCTACACCTTC.

The chain joins TRBV18 to TRBJ1-5; D is perhaps TRBD1 (5 bases). Germline V gene sequence: CDR1 KGHSH, CDR2 LQKENI. This CDR3 has 13 amino acids. V was trimmed by 6 bases and J by 3 bases, leaving 9 bases between them. DNA for the CDR3: TGTGCCAGCTCCACAGGAGTCAATCAGCCCCAGCATTTT. As protein: CASSTGVNQPQHF.

The rearrangement joins TRBV6-2 or TRBV6-3 to TRBJ2-1; D ambiguous. The CDR3 totals 12 residues. V lost 0 bases to trimming and J lost 10 bases, with 7 bases between them. Germline V gives CDR1 MNHEY, CDR2 SVGEGT. The CDR3 sequence: CASSYSLGEQFF. The CDR3 DNA reads TGTGCCAGCAGTTACTCGCTTGGGGAGCAGTTCTTC.

The chain has TRBV27 and TRBJ1-1, with D tentatively TRBD1 (6 bases). The V gene's germline CDR1 is MNHEY and CDR2 SMNVEV (reference sequence). The CDR3 sequence is 14 residues long. Trimming removed 2 bases at V and 3 bases at J, with 10 bases between. In DNA, the CDR3 is TGTGCCAGCAGTTTAATCAGGGGCGACACTGAAGCTTTCTTT. Amino acids: CASSLIRGDTEAFF.

This chain links TRBV7-2 with TRBJ1-6, with a possible D match to TRBD1 (6 bases). The germline V and J ends were trimmed by 6 bases and 10 bases, with 22 bases remaining between them. Germline assignment: CDR1 SGHTA and CDR2 FQGNSA. CDR3 length equals 16 residues. The CDR3 DNA reads as TGTGCCAGCAGTATTCTTCCCCAGGGGAAGGCGTCACCCCTCCACTTT. Amino acids: CASSILPQGKASPLHF.

This sequence joins TRBV10-3 and TRBJ1-1; D remains ambiguous. The V gene lost 0 bases and the J gene lost 0 bases, with 5 bases spanning the gap. CDR1 is ENHRY and CDR2 is SYGVKD in the germline V gene. This CDR3 has 14 amino acids. As DNA, the CDR3 is TGTGCCATCAGTGAGTCTGGCATGAACACTGAAGCTTTCTTT. It specifies CAISESGMNTEAFF.

The chain has TRBV7-2 and TRBJ1-4; TRBD1 aligns across 9 bases. J gave up 8 bases and V 6 bases, and 7 bases lay outside the gene matches. The CDR3 covers 14 residues. Germline CDR1 SGHTA, CDR2 FQGNSA. The CDR3 sequence is CASSQQGAREKLFF. The DNA for the CDR3 is TGTGCCAGCAGTCAACAGGGGGCTCGGGAAAAACTGTTTTTT.

J is TRBJ2-1 and V is TRBV9; TRBD1 aligns across 9 bases. After removal of 4 bases from V and 2 bases from J, the junction contained 7 bases not matched to a gene. CDR1 and CDR2 from the germline V gene are SGDLS and YYNGEE. The CDR3 has 16 amino acids. The CDR3 DNA is TGTGCCAGCAGCCCTCGGCGGACAGGGGCCTACAATGAGCAGTTCTTC. Translation gives CASSPRRTGAYNEQFF.

This clone was counted only a few times. V and J are TRBV4-3 and TRBJ1-1, with D possibly matching TRBD1 (6 bases). The germline CDR1 and CDR2 sequences are LGHNA and YSLEER. CDR3 length: 14 amino acids. The V and J ends lost 0 bases and 11 bases respectively, with 16 bases between them. The CDR3 nucleotides read TGCGCCAGCAGCCAAGAATCGAGAGGACAGACTGCTTTCTTT. This translates into CASSQESRGQTAFF.

The chain joins TRBV5-1 to TRBJ1-1; 7 bases agree with TRBD1. Germline lookup yields CDR1 SGHRS and CDR2 YFSETQ. Losses at the gene ends were 4 bases for V and 0 bases for J; bases not matched to a gene: 3. CDR3 length equals 14 residues. DNA of the CDR3: TGCGCCAGCAGCAGGGGACAGTTGAACACTGAAGCTTTCTTT. This translates into CASSRGQLNTEAFF. Drawing the rest from reference TRBV5-1 and TRBJ1-1, the complete variable domain is KAGVTQTPRYLIKTRGQQVTLSCSPISGHRSVSWYQQTPGQGLQFLFEYFSETQRNKGNFPGRFSGRQFSNSRSEMNVSTLELGDSALYLCASSRGQLNTEAFFGQGTRLTVV.

The chain links TRBV7-2 to TRBJ1-2, with 7 bases fitting TRBD1. The length of the CDR3 is 14 residues. The germline CDR1 and CDR2 sequences are SGHTA and FQGNSA. After removal of 5 bases from V and 9 bases from J, the junction contained 12 bases not matched to a gene. This CDR3 reads CASSKRQGAGSYTF. The CDR3 coding sequence is TGTGCCAGCAGCAAAAGACAGGGTGCGGGGAGCTACACCTTC.

By sample share, this clone is medium-sized (0.01 to 0.1%). The CDR3 spells CATSDMRTASGNTIYF. DNA of the CDR3: TGTGCCACCAGTGACATGAGGACAGCCTCTGGAAACACCATATATTTT. V usage is TRBV24-1 and J usage is TRBJ1-3, with a possible D match to TRBD1 (6 bases). Germline CDR1 and CDR2: KGHDR and SFDVKD. This CDR3 contains 16 residues. The V end lost 4 bases, the J end lost 0 bases, and 12 bases lay between the germline ends.

This clone was recorded once. The V gene is TRBV5-1, the J gene TRBJ2-3; TRBD2 matches at 13 bases. With V trimmed by 3 bases and J by 4 bases, 5 bases remained unmatched. CDR3 size: 16 residues. Per germline, CDR1 SGHRS and CDR2 YFSETQ. The CDR3 is CASSSRTSGGSDTQYF. CDR3 nucleotide sequence: TGCGCCAGCAGCTCGAGGACTAGCGGGGGATCAGATACGCAGTATTTT.

This rearrangement joins TRBV6-5 to TRBJ2-7; 13 bases match TRBD2. This CDR3 comprises 15 residues. V dropped 5 bases and J dropped 3; count of bases not matched to a gene: 4. Per the germline V gene, CDR1 is MNHEY and CDR2 is SVGAGI. DNA of the CDR3: TGTGCCAGCAGTCGGGGGACTAGCGGGGACTACGAGCAGTACTTC. Protein sequence: CASSRGTSGDYEQYF.